This TCR beta chain appears in the sequencing data of a study of cytomegalovirus exposure and HLA in healthy donors. The PCR made use of 60 Vbeta and 13 Jbeta primers. Profiled with immunoSEQ multiplex PCR; TCRdb holds only in-frame clones, not every one. The sample has under 200,000 clones, roughly 80% seen once. Unmatched junction bases numbered 10, after V lost 6 bases and J lost 6 bases. The CDR3 has 13 amino acids. Germline V CDR1 and CDR2: SQVTM, ANQGSEA. The specimen sequenced was PBMCs. The genes are TRBV29-1 and TRBJ1-1; 7 bases are shared with TRBD1. The clonotype originates from a boy aged 2 to 10 in good health and CMV-seronegative. The CDR3 DNA follows: TGCAGCGTGACCCGACAGGGTGTCCCTGAAGCTTTCTTT. Translation gives CSVTRQGVPEAFF.